This TCR beta chain originates from a study of blood T cell repertoires in COVID-19. Overall study context: Nucleic acid was either cDNA or gDNA, and it came from T cells, B-cell-depleted T cells, or PBMCs.

Germline-derived CDR1 and CDR2 are MNHEY and SVGEGT. CDR3 length: 16 residues. With V trimmed by 2 bases and J by 6 bases, 8 bases remained unmatched. How the authors handled the data: By means of reference gene primer amplification, nucleated cell counts were estimated. Assay used: immunoSEQ multiplex PCR; TCRdb lists only in-frame clones, some missing. That table furnishes V, J and clone size, whereas the DNA furnished D and trimming. The sample records about 200,000 clones, approximately 85% being singletons. This TCR derives from a woman older than 75 with COVID-19, enrolled during active disease. This chain connects TRBV6-2 or TRBV6-3 to TRBJ1-5, with 9 nucleotides matching TRBD1. The specimen was peripheral blood. CDR3 sequence: CASSYPGQGGSQPQHF. The CDR3 DNA reads TGTGCCAGCAGTTACCCGGGACAGGGCGGCAGTCAGCCCCAGCATTTT.